This T cell receptor (beta chain) was profiled in a study of CD8+ T cells in alopecia areata. Whole-study context: Tofacitinib treatment spanned 6 to 18 months, with 6 months off drug afterward.

Broader study findings: It was observed that many expanded lesional clones persisted in scalp and blood during tofacitinib.

The CDR3 contains 13 residues. The V gene's germline CDR1 is LGHNT and CDR2 FRNRAP. V dropped 6 bases and J dropped 1 base, with 9 bases sitting between them. Treatment here: oral pan-JAK inhibitor, 5-10 mg twice daily. RNA, once extracted, was reverse transcribed into cDNA for use as the sequencing template. Measured with immunoSEQ multiplex PCR; TCRdb has only the in-frame clones, and not every one. The sample carries about 270,000 clones, 45% to 70% recorded once. Concerning this clone itself: Its matching antigen is unknown.

J is TRBJ1-1 and V is TRBV12-5; D gene ambiguous. The TCR sequence derives from a human donor with alopecia areata. The sample was CD4+ T cells sorted from blood, taken at week 52, from a patient treated with tofacitinib. The CDR3 sequence is CASGLQSNTEAFF. In DNA, the CDR3 is TGTGCTAGTGGCCTACAGTCGAACACTGAAGCTTTCTTT.